The 17 T cell receptor beta chains given below trace back to one sample, sequenced in a study of cytomegalovirus exposure and HLA in healthy donors. This PCR relied on a set of 60 Vbeta primers and 13 Jbeta primers. TCRdb keeps only in-frame clones here, not all; method: immunoSEQ multiplex PCR. The data show 90,000 to 100,000 clones, 82% seen once. Material: PBMCs. These receptors were collected from a man in his forties or fifties in good health and CMV-seronegative.

This CDR3 reads CASSLDRVSGGELFF. DNA for the CDR3: TGTGCCAGCAGCTTAGATCGCGTGAGCGGTGGGGAGCTGTTTTTT. This chain uses TRBV11-2 with TRBJ2-2; tentative D call: TRBD2 (5 bases). Germline V gene lookup returns CDR1 SGHAT and CDR2 FQNNGV. Trimming removed 0 bases from V and 8 bases from J, with 13 bases in between. This CDR3 has 15 residues.

V gene TRBV28 combines with J gene TRBJ2-7; D possibly corresponds to TRBD2 (6 bases). Trimming took 0 bases from V and 4 from J, leaving 13 bases between them. This CDR3 region has 15 residues. Germline-derived CDR1 and CDR2 are MDHEN and SYDVKM. CDR3 in DNA: TGTGCCAGCAGTTTATGGGAGGGAAGGGATTACGAGCAGTACTTC. The encoded protein is CASSLWEGRDYEQYF.

The chain combines TRBV5-4 with TRBJ2-7; 8 nucleotides align to TRBD2. V lost 3 bases, J lost 7 bases, and 18 bases stayed unmatched. The CDR3 has 17 amino acids. Germline values: CDR1 SGHNT, CDR2 YYREEE (reference sequence). This CDR3 reads CASSSASRGSGALEQYF. The CDR3 coding sequence is TGTGCCAGCAGCTCTGCCTCGAGGGGTAGCGGGGCTTTAGAGCAGTACTTC.

The chain's CDR3 is CASSLTGTGYGYTF. The CDR3 DNA sequence: TGTGCCAGCAGTTTAACAGGGACAGGCTATGGCTACACCTTC. The rearrangement joins TRBV27 to TRBJ1-2, with 8 bases fitting TRBD1. Looked up from germline, CDR1 is MNHEY and CDR2 is SMNVEV (reference sequence). After removal of 2 bases from V and 4 bases from J, the junction contained 3 bases not matched to a gene. The CDR3 extends over 14 amino acids.

V and J are TRBV19 and TRBJ1-1, with D hard to call. CDR3 size: 14 residues. The germline gives CDR1 LNHDA, CDR2 SQIVND (reference sequence). V shed 1 base and J shed 4 bases, with 10 bases lying between them. The CDR3 sequence: CASSIVGEGTEAFF. In DNA, the CDR3 is TGTGCCAGTAGTATAGTAGGTGAGGGCACTGAAGCTTTCTTT.

The chain combines TRBV30 with TRBJ2-1, with 9 nucleotides matching TRBD2. The CDR3 loop spans 15 amino acids. V lost 0 bases and J lost 3; bases outside the gene matches: 3. CDR1 is GTSNPN, CDR2 SVGIG, per germline (reference sequence). This CDR3 reads CAWSVGLANYNEQFF. The CDR3 DNA is TGTGCCTGGAGTGTAGGACTAGCGAACTACAATGAGCAGTTCTTC.

The V gene is TRBV4-2, the J gene TRBJ1-4; 7 bases are a match to TRBD1. Germline values: CDR1 LGHNA, CDR2 YNFKEQ. J gave up 2 bases and V 4 bases, and 1 base lay outside the gene matches. This CDR3 comprises 14 residues. CDR3 sequence reads: CASSRRGTNEKLFF. In DNA form, the CDR3 reads TGTGCCAGCAGCCGCAGGGGGACTAATGAAAAACTGTTTTTT.

The V call is TRBV18, the J call TRBJ2-3; possibly TRBD2 for D (5 bases). This CDR3 contains 13 residues. The V gene lost 3 bases and the J gene lost 2 bases, with 6 bases spanning the gap. Germline CDR1 and CDR2: KGHSH and LQKENI. DNA of the CDR3: TGTGCCAGCTCACCCGGGAACACAGATACGCAGTATTTT. It yields the protein CASSPGNTDTQYF. The entire variable domain, with the rest obtained from reference TRBV18 and TRBJ2-3, is as follows: NAGVMQNPRHLVRRRGQEARLRCSPMKGHSHVYWYRQLPEEGLKFMVYLQKENIIDESGMPKERFSAEFPKEGPSILRIQQVVRGDSAAYFCASSPGNTDTQYFGPGTRLTVL.

This clone is a singleton in its sample. For the CDR3, the DNA is TGTGCCAGCAGTGACTCACCGGGACAGCACACAGATACGCAGTATTTT. Its translation is CASSDSPGQHTDTQYF. This chain connects TRBV6-4 to TRBJ2-3, with TRBD1 matching 7 bases. Trimming took 0 bases from V and 2 from J; bases not matched to a gene: 5. CDR1 and CDR2 from the germline V gene are MRHNA and SNTAGT. The CDR3 loop spans 16 amino acids.

V usage is TRBV9 and J usage is TRBJ1-2, with D uncertain. Trimming cost V 1 base and J 4 bases, with 14 bases left between them. The germline V gene has CDR1 SGDLS and CDR2 YYNGEE. There are 15 residues in the CDR3. CDR3 bases: TGTGCCAGCAGCGTATCCGAAGGGAGGAGCTATGGCTACACCTTC. This translates into CASSVSEGRSYGYTF.

V gene TRBV19 combines with J gene TRBJ1-2; 7 bases fit TRBD1. V trimming: 7 bases; J trimming: 5 bases; junction bases outside the gene matches: 13. CDR3 length equals 15 residues. The germline CDR1 and CDR2 sequences are LNHDA and SQIVND (reference sequence). The CDR3 region has the DNA TGTGCCAGTACCCCAGGGGGTGCCGTTGGGTATGGCTACACCTTC. It encodes CASTPGGAVGYGYTF.

Points on this clone: The same CDR3 can be traced to other DNA sequences in this sample. The chain combines TRBV13 with TRBJ1-2, with 7 bases matching TRBD1. This CDR3 region has 13 residues. The V gene end was trimmed by 5 bases and the J gene end by 2 bases; junction bases not matched to a gene: 2. CDR1 is PRHDT, CDR2 FYEKMQ, per germline (reference sequence). The CDR3 reads CASSRGQNYGYTF. CDR3 DNA sequence: TGTGCCAGCAGCCGGGGACAGAACTATGGCTACACCTTC.

The rearrangement uses TRBV9 and TRBJ2-7; D is undetermined. Trimming removed 4 bases at V and 1 base at J, with 15 bases between. Germline V gene lookup returns CDR1 SGDLS and CDR2 YYNGEE. The CDR3 consists of 15 residues. CDR3 coding DNA: TGTGCCAGCAGCCCAACCCTGGCGGTATCCTACGAGCAGTACTTC. It specifies CASSPTLAVSYEQYF.

The chain links TRBV5-4 to TRBJ2-3, with D perhaps TRBD1 (6 bases). The V end lost 5 bases, the J end lost 2 bases, and 15 bases lay between the germline ends. The V gene's germline CDR1 is SGHNT and CDR2 YYREEE (reference sequence). This CDR3 contains 15 residues. In DNA form, the CDR3 reads TGTGCCAGCAGTTTTCTGGACAGCTACACAGATACGCAGTATTTT. Amino acid sequence: CASSFLDSYTDTQYF.

This clone was seen only a few times. This CDR3 reads CASSMGVGTGVSGYTF. The CDR3 nucleotides are TGTGCCAGCAGCATGGGGGTCGGGACAGGGGTGAGTGGCTACACCTTC. The chain uses TRBV28 and TRBJ1-2; 10 bases match TRBD1. CDR1 MDHEN and CDR2 SYDVKM come from the germline V gene. V lost 6 bases and J lost 7; bases outside the gene matches: 14. The CDR3 runs to 16 residues.

The gene calls are TRBV6-1 and TRBJ1-3, with a possible D match to TRBD1 (5 bases). The germline CDR1 and CDR2 sequences are MNHNS and SASEGT. The V end lost 3 bases, the J end lost 4 bases, and 22 bases lay between the germline ends. This CDR3 region has 18 residues. CDR3 bases: TGTGCCAGCAGTGATACTACAATGAGTGCAGGGCCCGGAAACACCATATATTTT. Amino acids: CASSDTTMSAGPGNTIYF.

This rearrangement joins TRBV5-4 to TRBJ2-3, with D perhaps TRBD2 (7 bases). The CDR3 sequence is 14 residues long. CDR1 is SGHNT and CDR2 is YYREEE in the germline V gene (reference sequence). V gave up 0 bases and J gave up 4 bases, with 9 bases separating them. CDR3 in DNA: TGTGCCAGCAGCTTGGCGGGGGGCGCAGATACGCAGTATTTT. Amino acid sequence: CASSLAGGADTQYF.